The rows below give T cell receptor beta chains drawn from one sample of a study of T cell responses to AZD1222 COVID-19 vaccine. Sequenced by immunoSEQ multiplex PCR; TCRdb stores in-frame clones only, minus some. The table records tens of thousands of clones, 88% of them present only once. The sample was peripheral blood, taken on day 0 of AZD1222 vaccination. These receptors originate from an adult in good health. The CDR3 runs from the conserved cysteine through the conserved F or W. The order of the fields is J gene, clone size, D gene, V gene, CDR3 protein, CDR3 DNA. A D gene is named only where the DNA matches it firmly. Clone size is given for some rows only: seen once, a few or many times, or a class if the clone is expanded.

TRBJ1-2	-	-	TRBV5-1	CASSEPGKGYTF	TGCGCCAGCAGCGAACCGGGGAAAGGCTACACCTTC
TRBJ1-1	-	TRBD1	TRBV27	CATINRGRMNTEAFF	TGTGCCACTATCAACAGGGGCCGAATGAACACTGAAGCTTTCTTT
TRBJ2-2	-	TRBD2	TRBV7-3	CASRLRTSYLGELFF	TGTGCCAGCAGGTTAAGGACTAGCTACTTGGGGGAGCTGTTTTTT
TRBJ2-3	-	TRBD2	TRBV9	CASSATSGRRMWTDTQYF	TGTGCCAGCAGCGCGACTAGCGGGAGAAGGATGTGGACAGATACGCAGTATTTT
TRBJ2-5	-	TRBD2	TRBV5-6	CATKGTSGPQETQYF	TGTGCCACCAAGGGGACTAGCGGGCCGCAAGAGACCCAGTACTTC
TRBJ1-5	-	-	TRBV6-6	CASSQATGMYEPQHF	TGTGCCAGCAGTCAAGCCACAGGGATGTACGAGCCCCAGCATTTT
TRBJ2-5	-	-	TRBV5-6	CASSLGQLLGETQYF	TGTGCCAGCAGCTTGGGACAACTTCTGGGAGAGACCCAGTACTTC
TRBJ2-2	once	TRBD2	TRBV19	CATSGTRNTGELFF	TGTGCCACCTCCGGGACTAGAAACACCGGGGAGCTGTTTTTT
TRBJ1-2	-	TRBD1	TRBV6-5	CASSTQGSYGYTF	TGTGCCAGCTCTACACAGGGGAGCTATGGCTACACCTTC
TRBJ2-3	-	-	TRBV5-4	CASSLDPGSTDTQYF	TGTGCCAGCAGCTTGGATCCTGGGAGCACAGATACGCAGTATTTT
TRBJ2-1	-	-	TRBV7-9	CASSPEVGMNEQFF	TGTGCCAGCAGCCCCGAGGTCGGGATGAATGAGCAGTTCTTC
TRBJ2-5	-	TRBD2	TRBV5-1	CASSPGRGARETQYF	TGCGCCAGCAGTCCGGGGCGGGGGGCACGGGAGACCCAGTACTTC
TRBJ1-6	-	-	TRBV12-5	CASGLEDNSPLHF	TGTGCTAGTGGTTTGGAGGATAATTCACCCCTCCACTTT
TRBJ1-6	-	TRBD1	TRBV5-1	CASSPDRVYNSPLHF	TGCGCCAGCAGCCCGGACAGGGTGTATAATTCACCCCTCCACTTT
TRBJ1-5	-	TRBD1	TRBV4-1	CASSQGQGAYQPQHF	TGCGCCAGCAGCCAAGGACAGGGGGCGTATCAGCCCCAGCATTTT
TRBJ2-1	-	TRBD1	TRBV19	CASSFRQGARNEQFF	TGTGCCAGTAGTTTCCGACAGGGGGCCCGGAATGAGCAGTTCTTC
TRBJ1-6	once	-	TRBV5-1	CASSPTPGADNSPLHF	TGCGCCAGCAGCCCTACCCCGGGAGCAGATAATTCACCCCTCCACTTT
TRBJ2-7	-	TRBD1	TRBV29-1	CSVTGVSYEQYF	TGCAGCGTTACAGGGGTCTCCTACGAGCAGTACTTC
TRBJ2-3	-	-	TRBV9	CASSFLPGSSRTDTQYF	TGTGCCAGCAGCTTCCTTCCGGGGTCCTCTCGCACAGATACGCAGTATTTT
TRBJ1-5	-	-	TRBV7-9	CASSFYGNQPQHF	TGTGCCAGCAGCTTTTATGGCAATCAGCCCCAGCATTTT
TRBJ2-3	-	-	TRBV20-1	CSASKVTSTDTQYF	TGCAGTGCTAGTAAAGTAACTAGCACAGATACGCAGTATTTT
TRBJ2-7	-	-	TRBV27	CASSLSRLGGEQYF	TGTGCCAGCAGTTTATCCCGGTTGGGTGGCGAGCAGTACTTC
TRBJ2-6	-	-	TRBV5-1	CASSLPRATGANVLTF	TGCGCCAGCAGCTTGCCCAGGGCCACTGGGGCCAACGTCCTGACTTTC
TRBJ2-3	-	-	TRBV12-3/TRBV12-4	CASSFGTGTQYF	TGTGCCAGCAGTTTCGGGACTGGGACGCAGTATTTT
TRBJ1-1	-	-	TRBV19	CASSTGWVTEAFF	TGTGCCAGTAGTACGGGGTGGGTCACTGAAGCTTTCTTT
TRBJ1-1	-	-	TRBV10-1	CASRGPGTEAFF	TGCGCCAGCCGGGGTCCAGGCACTGAAGCTTTCTTT
TRBJ2-2	-	-	TRBV29-1	CSVGGKGGFTGELFF	TGCAGCGTTGGTGGGAAGGGCGGGTTCACCGGGGAGCTGTTTTTT
TRBJ1-1	-	-	TRBV6-5	CASSYFGVMNTEAFF	TGTGCCAGCAGTTACTTCGGGGTCATGAACACTGAAGCTTTCTTT
TRBJ1-2	-	-	TRBV11-2	CASSSGLNYGYTF	TGTGCCAGCAGCTCCGGTCTAAACTATGGCTACACCTTC
TRBJ2-7	-	TRBD2	TRBV28	CASRPRTSGYEQYF	TGTGCCAGCAGACCTCGGACTAGCGGTTACGAGCAGTACTTC
TRBJ2-1	-	-	TRBV10-1	CASSDFSFSSYNEQFF	TGCGCCAGCAGTGATTTCAGCTTTAGCTCCTACAATGAGCAGTTCTTC
TRBJ2-1	-	-	TRBV10-1	CASSDSQGYNEQFF	TGCGCCAGCAGTGATAGCCAAGGGTACAATGAGCAGTTCTTC
TRBJ1-1	once	TRBD1	TRBV6-5	CASRPGQRNTEAFF	TGTGCCAGCAGGCCGGGACAGAGGAACACTGAAGCTTTCTTT
TRBJ1-2	once	TRBD1	TRBV9	CASSVLGQANYGYTF	TGTGCCAGCAGCGTGCTGGGACAGGCTAACTATGGCTACACCTTC
TRBJ1-1	-	-	TRBV7-9	CASSFTPGVGTEAFF	TGTGCCAGCAGTTTTACCCCAGGGGTGGGCACTGAAGCTTTCTTT
TRBJ2-1	-	TRBD2	TRBV4-2	CASSQGTSGSGYNEQFF	TGTGCCAGCAGCCAAGGGACTAGCGGGAGTGGCTACAATGAGCAGTTCTTC
TRBJ2-5	once	TRBD2	TRBV28	CASSLALAVAQETQYF	TGTGCCAGCAGTTTGGCGCTAGCGGTAGCACAAGAGACCCAGTACTTC
TRBJ1-4	few	-	TRBV12-5	CASGLNGAWEKLFF	TGTGCTAGTGGTTTGAATGGGGCTTGGGAAAAACTGTTTTTT
TRBJ1-2	-	-	TRBV18	CASSPPNQGSGYTF	TGTGCCAGCTCACCACCGAACCAGGGCTCTGGCTACACCTTC
TRBJ2-7	-	TRBD1	TRBV28	CASRNRGTYEQYF	TGTGCCAGCAGAAACAGGGGAACCTACGAGCAGTACTTC
TRBJ1-6	-	-	TRBV28	CASNEDYNSPLHF	TGTGCCAGCAATGAAGATTATAATTCACCCCTCCACTTT
TRBJ1-5	-	-	TRBV21-1	CASSRDKRQPQHF	TGTGCCAGCAGTCGGGACAAACGACAGCCCCAGCATTTT
TRBJ2-7	-	TRBD2	TRBV27	CASSPRTSYYPHEQYF	TGTGCCAGCAGTCCCCGGACTAGCTACTACCCCCACGAGCAGTACTTC
TRBJ2-2	-	-	TRBV9	CASSAGWGGTGELFF	TGTGCCAGCAGCGCGGGGTGGGGTGGTACCGGGGAGCTGTTTTTT
TRBJ2-2	-	-	TRBV5-5	CASSHETDTGELFF	TGTGCCAGCAGCCATGAGACGGACACCGGGGAGCTGTTTTTT
TRBJ1-2	-	-	TRBV24-1	CATSGAAGSNYGYTF	TGTGCCACCAGTGGGGCGGCAGGATCCAACTATGGCTACACCTTC